These T cell receptor beta chains were read from a single sample in a study of shared clonotypes between healthy human individuals. Clones were read by immunoSEQ multiplex PCR, and TCRdb kept only the in-frame ones, dropping some. Of millions of clones in the sample, approximately 94% were seen once. Source material: naive CD8+ T cells sorted from blood. The receptors derive from a man younger than 35 in good health. CDR3s include the opening cysteine and the closing phenylalanine or tryptophan. The D gene is left open where the match is weak. The size of a clone is reported for some rows only, either as once, few or many, or as a class for expanded clones.

V gene,clone size,D gene,J gene,CDR3 protein,CDR3 DNA
TRBV5-3,-,TRBD2,TRBJ2-5,CARRLTIAGRTTSGGDSQETQYF,TGTGCCAGAAGGTTGACAATAGCAGGAAGAACGACTAGCGGGGGGGATTCACAAGAGACCCAGTACTTC
TRBV7-9,-,TRBD1,TRBJ2-7,CASSSTGGRHEQYF,TGTGCCAGCAGCTCGACAGGGGGAAGGCACGAGCAGTACTTC
TRBV11-2,-,-,TRBJ2-1,CASSLDRGDFPYNEQFF,TGTGCCAGCAGCTTAGATCGAGGGGATTTCCCCTACAATGAGCAGTTCTTC
TRBV7-3,once,-,TRBJ2-3,CASSFGTSSTDTQYF,TGTGCCAGCAGCTTCGGGACGAGCAGCACAGATACGCAGTATTTT
TRBV7-9,-,TRBD2,TRBJ2-7,CASSHGLVSYEQYF,TGTGCCAGCAGCCACGGACTAGTCTCCTACGAGCAGTACTTC
TRBV6-5,-,-,TRBJ2-3,CASSYAGWDTDTQYF,TGTGCCAGCAGTTACGCAGGGTGGGACACAGATACGCAGTATTTT
TRBV25-1,-,-,TRBJ2-5,CASSDFRSPQETQYF,TGTGCCAGCAGTGATTTTAGGAGCCCTCAAGAGACCCAGTACTTC
TRBV2,-,-,TRBJ2-7,CASSDSKQYF,TGTGCCAGCAGTGACTCCAAGCAGTACTTC
TRBV7-9,-,-,TRBJ2-7,CASSPSGVQYF,TGTGCCAGCAGCCCGAGTGGGGTCCAGTACTTC
TRBV5-4,-,-,TRBJ1-4,CASSPEGVPNEKLFF,TGTGCCAGCAGCCCCGAGGGGGTACCTAATGAAAAACTGTTTTTT
TRBV30,-,TRBD2,TRBJ2-1,CAWSVFSGGPSSYNEQFF,TGTGCCTGGAGTGTATTTAGCGGGGGCCCAAGCTCCTACAATGAGCAGTTCTTC
TRBV27,-,-,TRBJ2-3,CASSLSRGPDTQYF,TGTGCCAGCAGTTTATCACGAGGGCCAGATACGCAGTATTTT
TRBV9,-,-,TRBJ2-1,CASSVAGTDNYNEQFF,TGTGCCAGCAGCGTCGCCGGGACGGATAATTACAATGAGCAGTTCTTC
TRBV6-1,-,-,TRBJ1-1,CASSEAFGEWGEAFF,TGTGCCAGCAGTGAGGCTTTTGGGGAATGGGGTGAAGCTTTCTTT
TRBV9,-,-,TRBJ1-3,CASSVVGGSGNTIYF,TGTGCCAGCAGCGTAGTTGGGGGCTCTGGAAACACCATATATTTT
TRBV7-9,-,TRBD2,TRBJ2-3,CASSLATGGPDTQYF,TGTGCCAGCAGCTTAGCAACGGGGGGGCCTGATACGCAGTATTTT
TRBV2,-,TRBD1,TRBJ2-5,CASSEPGQEETQYF,TGTGCCAGCAGTGAACCCGGACAGGAAGAGACCCAGTACTTC
TRBV30,-,-,TRBJ2-5,CAWSGVGTREETQYF,TGTGCCTGGAGCGGGGTCGGGACAAGAGAGGAGACCCAGTACTTC
TRBV10-3,-,TRBD1,TRBJ2-7,CAIRPGQGAYEQYF,TGTGCCATCAGGCCGGGACAGGGAGCCTACGAGCAGTACTTC
TRBV27,-,-,TRBJ2-5,CASSLDTEETQYF,TGTGCCAGCAGTTTGGATACGGAGGAGACCCAGTACTTC
TRBV9,-,-,TRBJ2-3,CASSVLSDTQYF,TGTGCCAGCAGCGTATTATCGGATACGCAGTATTTT
TRBV19,-,TRBD1,TRBJ1-4,CASSIIQGSPLFF,TGTGCCAGTAGTATAATACAGGGGTCCCCTCTGTTTTTT
TRBV18,once,TRBD2,TRBJ2-7,CASSSPARLALHEQYF,TGTGCCAGCTCATCCCCTGCGAGACTAGCGCTCCACGAGCAGTACTTC
TRBV19,-,TRBD1,TRBJ1-1,CASSSDWTGDTEAFF,TGTGCCAGTAGTTCAGACTGGACAGGCGACACTGAAGCTTTCTTT